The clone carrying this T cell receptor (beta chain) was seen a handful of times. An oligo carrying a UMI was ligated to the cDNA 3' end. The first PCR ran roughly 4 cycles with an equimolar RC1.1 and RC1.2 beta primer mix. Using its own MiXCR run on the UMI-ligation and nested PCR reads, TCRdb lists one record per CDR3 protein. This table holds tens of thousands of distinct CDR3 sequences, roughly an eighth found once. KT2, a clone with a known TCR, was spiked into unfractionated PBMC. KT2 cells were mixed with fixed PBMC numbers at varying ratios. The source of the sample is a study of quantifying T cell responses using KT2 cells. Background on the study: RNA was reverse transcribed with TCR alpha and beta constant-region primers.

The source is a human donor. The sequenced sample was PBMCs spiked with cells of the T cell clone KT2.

The DNA for the CDR3 is TGTGCCAGCAGTTACCAGGGGAAAGCTGAAAAACTGTTTTTT. This encodes CASSYQGKAEKLFF. The rearrangement joins TRBV6-5 to TRBJ1-4; possible D gene TRBD1, 6 bases. The germline V gene has CDR1 MNHEY and CDR2 SVGAGI. The CDR3 extends over 14 amino acids. The germline V and J ends were trimmed by 2 bases and 7 bases, with 11 bases remaining between them.